The present T cell receptor (beta chain) was sequenced within a study of cytotoxic CD8 clonotypes in ibrutinib-treated CLL. At the level of the study: Among the patients, 10 to 11 presented as relapsed/refractory and fewer than 16 as treatment-naive; around 17 showed unmutated IGHV. Timing of response sample collection was a median roughly twelve months after treatment start, with a range of 6 to 36.

About this clone itself: Antigen specificity is unknown.

V lost 4 bases and J lost 3; bases outside the gene matches: 9. The length of the CDR3 is 15 residues. Germline CDR1 is SGHDT and CDR2 is YYEEEE. Profiling relied on immunoSEQ multiplex PCR, and the TCRdb table lists in-frame clones only, not all of them. The sample contains 55,000 to 85,000 clones, 75% to 95% of which appear only once. Study-wide findings and caveats: Pretreatment clonality was elevated relative to age-matched healthy donors and paralleled circulating CD8+ T-cell counts. Clonality was higher at ibrutinib response and returned toward baseline at progression.

This TCR came from a human donor with chronic lymphocytic leukemia. The sequences come from PBMCs, collected after 12 months of ibrutinib treatment. The chain uses TRBV5-6 and TRBJ2-7; TRBD1 agrees at 8 bases. The chain's CDR3 is CASSPGTGKLYEQYF. Written as DNA, the CDR3 is TGTGCCAGCAGCCCCGGGACAGGAAAACTCTACGAGCAGTACTTC.